This entry concerns a single T cell receptor (beta chain). Its antigen is unknown. This sample was taken from a study of cytomegalovirus exposure and HLA in healthy donors. Study-wide findings and caveats: The study carried out a later analysis of TCR beta sequences. It associated under 20,000 of them with specific HLA alleles at a false discovery rate of 0.05.

The PCR used 60 Vbeta and 13 Jbeta primers. TCRdb's copy holds only in-frame clones and misses some; the assay was immunoSEQ multiplex PCR. The table shows 100,000 to 130,000 clones, with less than 85% occurring only once. The CDR3 length is 13 residues. From germline, CDR1 is SQVTM and CDR2 ANQGSEA. Trimming stripped 7 bases from V and 1 base from J, with 13 bases between. This receptor was taken from a woman between 35 and 50 years old in good health and CMV-seropositive. The specimen sequenced was PBMCs. The chain is built from TRBV29-1 and TRBJ2-5; no reliable D call. The CDR3 nucleotides read TGCAGCGCCAACATTAACACCCAAGAGACCCAGTACTTC. Translating it yields CSANINTQETQYF.